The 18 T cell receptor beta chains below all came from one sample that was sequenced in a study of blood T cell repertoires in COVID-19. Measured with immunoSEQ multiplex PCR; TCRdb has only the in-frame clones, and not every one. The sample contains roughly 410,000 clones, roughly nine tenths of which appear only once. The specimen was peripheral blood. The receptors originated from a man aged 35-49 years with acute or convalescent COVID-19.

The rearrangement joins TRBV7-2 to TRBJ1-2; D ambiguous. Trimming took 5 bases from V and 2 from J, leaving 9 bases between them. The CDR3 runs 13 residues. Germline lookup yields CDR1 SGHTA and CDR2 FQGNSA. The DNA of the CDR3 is TGTGCCAGCAGCATCGGGATGAACTATGGCTACACCTTC. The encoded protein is CASSIGMNYGYTF.

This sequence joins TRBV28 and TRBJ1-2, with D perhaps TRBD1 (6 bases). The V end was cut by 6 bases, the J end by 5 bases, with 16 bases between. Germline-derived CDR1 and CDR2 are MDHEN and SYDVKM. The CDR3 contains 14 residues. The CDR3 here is CASRPTGTSYGYTF. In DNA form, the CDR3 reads TGTGCCAGCAGACCAACCGGGACAAGTTATGGCTACACCTTC.

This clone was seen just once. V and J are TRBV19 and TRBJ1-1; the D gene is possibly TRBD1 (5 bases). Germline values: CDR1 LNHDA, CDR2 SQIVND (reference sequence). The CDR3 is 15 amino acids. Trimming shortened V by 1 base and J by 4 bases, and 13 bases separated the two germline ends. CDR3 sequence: CASSIGGRGGTEAFF. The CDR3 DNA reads TGTGCCAGTAGTATAGGTGGTCGGGGGGGCACTGAAGCTTTCTTT.

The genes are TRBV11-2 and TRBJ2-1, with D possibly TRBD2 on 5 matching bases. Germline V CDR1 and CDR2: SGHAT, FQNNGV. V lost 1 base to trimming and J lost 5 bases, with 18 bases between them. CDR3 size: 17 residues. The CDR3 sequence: CASSLGFGVTGNNEQFF. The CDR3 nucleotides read TGTGCCAGCAGCTTAGGGTTCGGGGTAACGGGAAACAATGAGCAGTTCTTC.

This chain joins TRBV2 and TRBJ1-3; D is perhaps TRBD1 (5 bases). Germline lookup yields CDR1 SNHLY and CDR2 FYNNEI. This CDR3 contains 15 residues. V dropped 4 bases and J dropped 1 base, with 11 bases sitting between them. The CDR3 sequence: CASSVFAGSGNTIYF. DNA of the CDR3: TGTGCCAGCAGTGTCTTCGCAGGGTCTGGAAACACCATATATTTT. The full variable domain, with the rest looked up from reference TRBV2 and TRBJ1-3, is EPEVTQTPSHQVTQMGQEVILRCVPISNHLYFYWYRQILGQKVEFLVSFYNNEISEKSEIFDDQFSVERPDGSNFTLKIRSTKLEDSAMYFCASSVFAGSGNTIYFGEGSWLTVV.

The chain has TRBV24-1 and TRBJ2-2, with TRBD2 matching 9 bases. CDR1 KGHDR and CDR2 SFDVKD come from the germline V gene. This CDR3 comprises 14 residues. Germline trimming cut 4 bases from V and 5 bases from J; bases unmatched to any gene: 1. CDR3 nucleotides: TGTGCCACCAGTGAAGCGGGAGGTACCGGGGAGCTGTTTTTT. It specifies CATSEAGGTGELFF.

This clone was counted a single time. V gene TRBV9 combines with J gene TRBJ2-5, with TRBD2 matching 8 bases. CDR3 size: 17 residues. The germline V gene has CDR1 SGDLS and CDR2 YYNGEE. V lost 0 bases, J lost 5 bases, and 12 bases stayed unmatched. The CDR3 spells CASSVEGTGLVVETQYF. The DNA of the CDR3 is TGTGCCAGCAGCGTAGAAGGGACGGGACTAGTCGTGGAGACCCAGTACTTC.

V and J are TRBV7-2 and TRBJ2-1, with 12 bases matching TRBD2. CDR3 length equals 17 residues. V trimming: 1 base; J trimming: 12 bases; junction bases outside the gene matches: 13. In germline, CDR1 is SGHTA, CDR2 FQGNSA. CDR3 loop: CASSLGGPLAGGPGQFF. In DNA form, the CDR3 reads TGTGCCAGCAGCTTAGGTGGGCCCCTAGCGGGGGGGCCGGGGCAGTTCTTC.

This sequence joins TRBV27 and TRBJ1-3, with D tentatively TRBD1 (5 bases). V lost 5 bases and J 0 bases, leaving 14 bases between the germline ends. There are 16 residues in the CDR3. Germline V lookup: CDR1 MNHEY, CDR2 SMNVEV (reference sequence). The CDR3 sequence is CASSVTGGYSGNTIYF. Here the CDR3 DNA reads TGTGCCAGCAGTGTAACCGGGGGATACTCTGGAAACACCATATATTTT.

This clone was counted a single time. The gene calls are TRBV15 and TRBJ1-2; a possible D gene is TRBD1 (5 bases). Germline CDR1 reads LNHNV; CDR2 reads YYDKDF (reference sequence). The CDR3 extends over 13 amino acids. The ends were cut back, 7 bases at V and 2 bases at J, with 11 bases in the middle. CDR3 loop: CATTPGGNYGYTF. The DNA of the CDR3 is TGTGCCACCACCCCGGGGGGGAACTATGGCTACACCTTC.

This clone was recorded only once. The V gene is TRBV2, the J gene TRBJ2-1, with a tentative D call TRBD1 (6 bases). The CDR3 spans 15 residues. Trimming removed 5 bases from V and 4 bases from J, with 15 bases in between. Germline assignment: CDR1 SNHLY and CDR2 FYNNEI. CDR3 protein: CASSSRGQIYNEQFF. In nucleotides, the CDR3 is TGTGCCAGCAGTTCTAGGGGACAAATATACAATGAGCAGTTCTTC.

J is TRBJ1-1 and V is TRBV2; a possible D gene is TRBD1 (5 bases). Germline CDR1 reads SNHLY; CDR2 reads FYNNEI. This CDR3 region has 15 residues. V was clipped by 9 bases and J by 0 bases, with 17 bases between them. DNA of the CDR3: TGTGCCAGAAAAAAACAGGCCAGGGTGAACACTGAAGCTTTCTTT. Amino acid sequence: CARKKQARVNTEAFF.

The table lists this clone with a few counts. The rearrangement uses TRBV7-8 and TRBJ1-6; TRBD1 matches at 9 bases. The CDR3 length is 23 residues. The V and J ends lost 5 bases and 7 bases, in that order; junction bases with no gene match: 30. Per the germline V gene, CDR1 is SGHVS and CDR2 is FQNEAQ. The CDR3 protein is CASSLPWTGVIGLGGLVNSPLHF. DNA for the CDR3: TGTGCCAGCAGCCTACCTTGGACAGGGGTGATAGGACTTGGAGGGCTGGTGAATTCACCCCTCCACTTT.

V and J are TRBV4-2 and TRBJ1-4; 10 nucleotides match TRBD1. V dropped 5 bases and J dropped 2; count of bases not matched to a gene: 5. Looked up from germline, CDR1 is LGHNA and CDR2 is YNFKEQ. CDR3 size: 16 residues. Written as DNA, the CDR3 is TGTGCCAGCAGCTCGACAGGGGGCGGCACTAATGAAAAACTGTTTTTT. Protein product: CASSSTGGGTNEKLFF.

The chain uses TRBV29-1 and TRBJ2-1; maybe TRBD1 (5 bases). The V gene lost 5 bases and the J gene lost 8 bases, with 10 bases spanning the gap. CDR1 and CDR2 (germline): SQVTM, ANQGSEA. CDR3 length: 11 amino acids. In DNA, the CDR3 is TGCAGCGTTTTAGGGGTCGATGAGCAGTTCTTC. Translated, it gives CSVLGVDEQFF.

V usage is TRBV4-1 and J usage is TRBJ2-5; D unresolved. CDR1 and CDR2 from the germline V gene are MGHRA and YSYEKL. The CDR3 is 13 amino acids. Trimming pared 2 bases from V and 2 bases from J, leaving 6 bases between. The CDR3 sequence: CASSQNGQETQYF. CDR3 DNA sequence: TGCGCCAGCAGCCAAAACGGGCAAGAGACCCAGTACTTC.

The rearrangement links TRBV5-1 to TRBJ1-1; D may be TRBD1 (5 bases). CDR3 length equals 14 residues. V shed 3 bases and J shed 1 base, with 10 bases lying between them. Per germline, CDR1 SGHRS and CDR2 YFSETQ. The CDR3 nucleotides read TGCGCCAGCAGCTCCCTGACAGAGAACACTGAAGCTTTCTTT. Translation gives CASSSLTENTEAFF.

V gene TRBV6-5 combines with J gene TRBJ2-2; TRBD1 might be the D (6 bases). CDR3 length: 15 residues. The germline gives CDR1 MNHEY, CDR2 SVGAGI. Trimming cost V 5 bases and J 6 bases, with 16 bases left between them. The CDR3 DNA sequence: TGTGCCAGCAGTATAAACAGGGTCAACGCCGGGGAGCTGTTTTTT. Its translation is CASSINRVNAGELFF.